The 16 T cell receptor beta chains listed next were all sequenced from one sample in a study of shared clonotypes between healthy human individuals. Some clones are missing from TCRdb's copy, which holds only in-frame ones; the method was immunoSEQ multiplex PCR. The sample lists 2 million to 2.5 million clones, approximately 96% occurring once. Sequencing used naive CD4+ T cells sorted from blood. The subset here: CD45RA+ positively selected. Source of these receptors: a man aged 18 to 30 in good health.

The gene calls are TRBV5-1 and TRBJ2-5; D not resolved. Germline CDR1 is SGHRS and CDR2 is YFSETQ. This CDR3 is built from 14 residues. Trimming stripped 0 bases from V and 2 bases from J, with 8 bases between. In DNA form, the CDR3 reads TGCGCCAGCAGCTTGGCTACGACTCAAGAGACCCAGTACTTC. Translating it yields CASSLATTQETQYF.

The rearrangement links TRBV5-1 to TRBJ1-1; the D is unclear. Looked up from germline, CDR1 is SGHRS and CDR2 is YFSETQ. Trimming left V 4 bases short and J 5 bases short, with 6 bases between. CDR3 length equals 11 residues. The CDR3 DNA follows: TGCGCCAGCAGCGAGGGTACTGAAGCTTTCTTT. As protein: CASSEGTEAFF.

The chain carries TRBV20-1 and TRBJ2-1, with a weak D call TRBD1 (5 bases). The germline V gene has CDR1 DFQATT and CDR2 SNEGSKA (reference sequence). V was trimmed by 6 bases and J by 14 bases, leaving 17 bases between them. CDR3 length: 11 residues. The CDR3 here is CSATPTVGKFF. CDR3 nucleotide sequence: TGCAGTGCGACCCCGACAGTGGGGAAGTTCTTC.

The chain couples TRBV19 to TRBJ1-5, with TRBD1 matching over 9 bases. The germline V gene encodes CDR1 LNHDA and CDR2 SQIVND (reference sequence). Losses at the gene ends were 4 bases for V and 5 bases for J; bases not matched to a gene: 9. The CDR3 covers 16 residues. CDR3 amino acids: CASSRGGTGSHQPQHF. The CDR3 nucleotides are TGTGCCAGTAGTAGAGGAGGGACAGGGTCCCATCAGCCCCAGCATTTT.

V usage is TRBV2 and J usage is TRBJ2-7, with 9 bases fitting TRBD1. The germline V gene has CDR1 SNHLY and CDR2 FYNNEI. Trimming removed 5 bases from V and 0 bases from J; junction bases left unmatched: 8. This CDR3 region has 16 residues. This chain's CDR3 is CASSTSGTGSSYEQYF. The CDR3, as DNA: TGTGCCAGCAGTACCTCCGGGACAGGGAGCTCCTACGAGCAGTACTTC.

This rearrangement joins TRBV7-9 to TRBJ1-2; D uncertain. The CDR3 spans 15 residues. Deletions cut 3 bases from V and 5 bases from J, with 16 bases between. Germline V CDR1 and CDR2: SEHNR, FQNEAQ (reference sequence). In DNA, the CDR3 is TGTGCCAGCAGCTTGCAGATGACTCCAGGATATGGCTACACCTTC. Residues: CASSLQMTPGYGYTF.

The chain employs TRBV9 and TRBJ2-3; possible D gene TRBD2, 7 bases. Trimming pared 4 bases from V and 1 base from J, leaving 16 bases between. The CDR3 is 16 amino acids. Germline V gene sequence: CDR1 SGDLS, CDR2 YYNGEE. CDR3 residues: CASSPSGAGGTDTQYF. The CDR3, as DNA: TGTGCCAGCAGCCCCTCAGGGGCGGGAGGCACAGATACGCAGTATTTT.

V and J are TRBV28 and TRBJ2-3, with 8 nucleotides matching TRBD2. In germline, CDR1 is MDHEN, CDR2 SYDVKM. V dropped 5 bases and J dropped 5; count of bases not matched to a gene: 3. CDR3 size: 13 residues. The CDR3 is CASSPLAGDTQYF. Here the CDR3 DNA reads TGTGCCAGCAGTCCCCTAGCGGGAGATACGCAGTATTTT.

The chain carries TRBV5-1 and TRBJ1-2; possible D gene TRBD1, 5 bases. The CDR3 loop spans 14 amino acids. The germline V gene has CDR1 SGHRS and CDR2 YFSETQ. Trimming pared 5 bases from V and 5 bases from J, leaving 16 bases between. CDR3 DNA: TGCGCCAGCAGACGCCTGAGGGGAGGATATGGCTACACCTTC. This sequence encodes CASRRLRGGYGYTF.

The CDR3 bases are TGTGCCAGCAGCTTAGCAGGGGGTTCTAATGAAAAACTGTTTTTT. Protein: CASSLAGGSNEKLFF. The chain employs TRBV7-6 and TRBJ1-4; perhaps TRBD1 as D (6 bases). The germline V gene has CDR1 SGHVS and CDR2 FNYEAQ. V was clipped by 0 bases and J by 3 bases, with 8 bases between them. The CDR3 runs 15 residues.

The chain carries TRBV5-1 and TRBJ1-2; weak D call: TRBD1 (6 bases). CDR1 is SGHRS and CDR2 is YFSETQ in the germline V gene. The germline V and J ends were trimmed by 5 bases and 4 bases, with 18 bases remaining between them. CDR3 size: 15 residues. CDR3 sequence: CASRPEGGSLYGYTF. CDR3 coding DNA: TGCGCCAGCAGGCCCGAGGGGGGTTCGCTCTATGGCTACACCTTC.

The rearrangement links TRBV7-9 to TRBJ2-1; 7 bases match TRBD1. V dropped 3 bases and J dropped 0; count of bases not matched to a gene: 14. The germline CDR1 and CDR2 sequences are SEHNR and FQNEAQ (reference sequence). The CDR3 extends over 19 amino acids. The CDR3 spells CASSFKTGWGTSSYNEQFF. In DNA, the CDR3 is TGTGCCAGCAGCTTTAAGACAGGGTGGGGAACCAGCTCCTACAATGAGCAGTTCTTC.

About this clone: Other DNA sequences in the sample encode the same CDR3. The chain links TRBV6-1 to TRBJ2-5; TRBD1 might be the D (6 bases). The length of the CDR3 is 13 residues. The germline V and J ends were trimmed by 6 bases and 1 base, with 9 bases remaining between them. Germline assignment: CDR1 MNHNS and CDR2 SASEGT. For the CDR3, the DNA is TGTGCCAGCAGAGCAGGGGCCCAAGAGACCCAGTACTTC. Its protein is CASRAGAQETQYF.

The chain is built from TRBV5-4 and TRBJ2-3; 11 bases map to TRBD1. Germline V gene lookup returns CDR1 SGHNT and CDR2 YYREEE (reference sequence). Unmatched junction bases numbered 3, after V lost 2 bases and J lost 4 bases. This CDR3 is 15 amino acids long. The CDR3 bases are TGTGCCAGCAGCTTCCCGGGACAGGGGGCAGATACGCAGTATTTT. Translating it yields CASSFPGQGADTQYF.

This sequence joins TRBV7-9 and TRBJ1-2; no reliable D call. Between the trimmed V and J ends, which lost 3 bases and 1 base, there was a span of 21 bases. Germline V gene lookup returns CDR1 SEHNR and CDR2 FQNEAQ (reference sequence). The CDR3 runs 18 residues. CDR3 in amino acids: CASSFSLDHTTNNYGYTF. The CDR3 bases are TGTGCCAGCAGCTTTTCCTTGGACCACACCACTAATAACTATGGCTACACCTTC.

The chain has TRBV29-1 and TRBJ1-1; no clear D gene. Deletions cut 5 bases from V and 3 bases from J, with 13 bases between. The CDR3 loop spans 13 amino acids. Per the germline V gene, CDR1 is SQVTM and CDR2 is ANQGSEA. This CDR3 is CSVQRSPDTEAFF. The CDR3 DNA reads as TGCAGCGTTCAGAGGTCGCCGGACACTGAAGCTTTCTTT.